These 10 T cell receptor beta chains share one sample of origin, sequenced in a study of blood T cell repertoires in COVID-19. Profiled with immunoSEQ multiplex PCR; TCRdb holds only in-frame clones, not every one. The sample holds over 250,000 clones, approximately 88% seen once. Sequencing input: PBMCs or T cells enriched from blood (not recorded which). The receptors originated from a woman aged 18-35 years who had recovered from COVID-19.

The chain is built from TRBV10-3 and TRBJ1-3, with TRBD1 identical over 7 bases. Unmatched junction bases numbered 4, after V lost 1 base and J lost 4 bases. The CDR3 loop spans 15 amino acids. The germline gives CDR1 ENHRY, CDR2 SYGVKD. CDR3 nucleotide sequence: TGTGCCATCAGTGAGTTCGACAGGGTGGGAAACACCATATATTTT. It yields the protein CAISEFDRVGNTIYF.

This chain joins TRBV5-8 and TRBJ1-4; D possibly corresponds to TRBD1 (5 bases). CDR1 and CDR2 from the germline V gene are SGHTS and YDEGEE. CDR3 size: 15 residues. V shed 5 bases and J shed 4 bases, with 15 bases lying between them. CDR3 in amino acids: CASSFQGLINEKLFF. DNA for the CDR3: TGTGCCAGCAGTTTCCAGGGACTGATTAATGAAAAACTGTTTTTT. Combining the CDR3 with reference TRBV5-8 and TRBJ1-4 gives the whole variable domain EAGVTQSPTHLIKTRGQQATLRCSPISGHTSVYWYQQALGLGLQFLLWYDEGEERNRGNFPPRFSGRQFPNYSSELNVNALELEDSALYLCASSFQGLINEKLFFGSGTQLSVL.

V usage is TRBV28 and J usage is TRBJ1-2; 7 positions agree with TRBD1. The CDR3 sequence is 17 residues long. Germline CDR1 reads MDHEN; CDR2 reads SYDVKM. V shed 3 bases, J shed 4 bases, and the junction held 14 bases outside the gene matches. The DNA for the CDR3 is TGTGCCAGCAGTTTCCCAGCACCCGGGACAGCCGCCTATGGCTACACCTTC. Its translation is CASSFPAPGTAAYGYTF.

The rearrangement uses TRBV11-2 and TRBJ2-1, with D possibly TRBD1 on 5 matching bases. The CDR3 contains 13 residues. Trimming stripped 5 bases from V and 5 bases from J, with 10 bases between. From germline, CDR1 is SGHAT and CDR2 FQNNGV. The CDR3 spells CASSQGINNEQFF. The DNA of the CDR3 is TGTGCCAGCAGCCAGGGTATCAACAATGAGCAGTTCTTC.

This clone was recorded once. J is TRBJ1-3 and V is TRBV19; D gene unclear. Germline CDR1 reads LNHDA; CDR2 reads SQIVND (reference sequence). The CDR3 is 14 amino acids. V was trimmed by 3 bases and J by 0 bases, leaving 6 bases between them. The DNA for the CDR3 is TGTGCCAGTAGTATTCAGAACTCTGGAAACACCATATATTTT. It translates to CASSIQNSGNTIYF.

The chain uses TRBV28 and TRBJ2-7; D perhaps matches TRBD1 (6 bases). This CDR3 region has 17 residues. The V and J ends lost 2 bases and 4 bases respectively, with 21 bases between them. Germline V gene lookup returns CDR1 MDHEN and CDR2 SYDVKM. The CDR3 sequence is CASSLLKRSQGRYEQYF. The CDR3 DNA reads TGTGCCAGCAGTTTACTTAAAAGAAGCCAGGGGAGATACGAGCAGTACTTC.

The CDR3 DNA reads as TGTGCCAGCAGCTTAGGAGGGTCCTACTATGGCTACACCTTC. Translating gives CASSLGGSYYGYTF. This chain uses TRBV7-9 with TRBJ1-2; D is uncertain. Per the germline V gene, CDR1 is SEHNR and CDR2 is FQNEAQ (reference sequence). This CDR3 has 14 amino acids. Trimming removed 1 base from V and 3 bases from J, with 9 bases in between.

The V and J genes are TRBV3-1 (or the pseudogene TRBV3-2) and TRBJ1-2; 7 bases are shared with TRBD1. The V gene's germline CDR1 is LGHDT and CDR2 YNNKEL (reference sequence). This CDR3 comprises 14 residues. V lost 4 bases to trimming and J lost 5 bases; unmatched junction nucleotides: 7. CDR3 region: CASSLTGVEYGYTF. In nucleotides, the CDR3 is TGTGCCAGCAGCCTTACAGGGGTGGAGTATGGCTACACCTTC.

The chain recombines TRBV25-1 with TRBJ1-4, with no clear D. Germline V lookup: CDR1 MGHDK, CDR2 SYGVNS. CDR3 length equals 15 residues. The ends were cut back, 1 base at V and 8 bases at J, with 14 bases in the middle. The CDR3 reads CASSESRGDVEKLFF. The CDR3 region has the DNA TGTGCCAGCAGTGAATCGCGCGGGGATGTGGAAAAACTGTTTTTT.

This rearrangement joins TRBV3-1 (or the pseudogene TRBV3-2) to TRBJ2-1; a weak D match, TRBD2 (6 bases). The CDR3 runs 15 residues. Trimming pared 4 bases from V and 11 bases from J, leaving 21 bases between. Germline V CDR1 and CDR2: LGHDT, YNNKEL (reference sequence). The CDR3, as DNA: TGTGCCAGCAGCCGAGCGGGTCCAGAGGCAGGAAAGCAGTTCTTC. It translates to CASSRAGPEAGKQFF.